The entry below describes one T cell receptor (beta chain). Germline values: CDR1 KGHSH, CDR2 LQKENI. V was shortened by 2 bases and J by 5 bases, with 5 bases between the two germline ends. This CDR3 region has 12 residues. This entry is derived from a study of shared clonotypes between healthy human individuals. TCRdb's table, derived via immunoSEQ multiplex PCR, lists solely in-frame clones and lacks some. The data contain about 2 million clones, around 95% of them seen just once; the ten biggest clones take up 0.13%. This receptor was obtained from a young man in good health. The sequencing input was naive CD4+ T cells sorted from blood. Specified subset: CD45RA+ positively selected. The chain is built from TRBV18 and TRBJ2-3, with D unclear. The CDR3, as DNA: TGTGCCAGCTCACCAGAGAAAGATACGCAGTATTTT. This codes for CASSPEKDTQYF.